The T cell receptor beta chain described here comes from a study of blood T cell repertoires in COVID-19. Across the study: Sites across the United States, Italy and Spain contributed samples from acute and convalescent COVID-19. T cells, B-cell-depleted T cells, or PBMCs provided the cDNA or gDNA that served as material.

Methods used by the authors: Estimation of nucleated cell counts relied on the amplification of reference gene primers. Profiling relied on immunoSEQ multiplex PCR, and the TCRdb table lists in-frame clones only, not all of them. V, J and clone size reflect that table, while D and trimming were determined from the DNA. Among around 270,000 clones listed, 75% to 90% were seen once. The germline V gene has CDR1 LNHDA and CDR2 SQIVND (reference sequence). Trimming removed 7 bases at V and 8 bases at J, with 8 bases between. This CDR3 region has 10 residues. Grouping used clinical history reported by participants in a survey and questionnaire.

Sequencing was carried out using PBMCs or T cells enriched from blood (not recorded which). The gene calls are TRBV19 and TRBJ1-2; no reliable D call. The source of this sequence is a woman in her 30s who had recovered from COVID-19. In DNA, the CDR3 is TGTGCCAGTAAGGAGTACGGCTACACCTTC. Amino acids: CASKEYGYTF.